This paragraph reports one TCR beta chain. No antigen is known for it. TCRdb's table, derived via immunoSEQ multiplex PCR, lists solely in-frame clones and lacks some. The sample records under 30,000 clones, approximately 96% being singletons. These data originate in a study of graft-versus-host responses after intestinal transplantation. On the study more broadly: Transplant recipients had multivisceral, liver-intestinal, or isolated intestinal grafts. All of the recipients had induction that used anti-thymocyte globulin, then tacrolimus and steroids for 2 to 3 years. Study-level results: The study found high graft-versus-host to host-versus-graft clonal ratios in allografts of patients with graft-donor T cell macrochimerism.

CDR1 is SGHAT and CDR2 is FQNNGV in the germline V gene. V was cut by 4 bases and J by 0 bases, with 7 bases left in between. The CDR3 has 14 amino acids. The TCR comes from a human patient who received an intestinal transplant, so some T cells may come from the graft donor. The sequencing used PBMCs, collected nearly 31 days after intestinal transplant. The chain couples TRBV11-2 to TRBJ1-3; no definite D call. CDR3 protein: CASSSTFSGNTIYF. The CDR3 DNA sequence: TGTGCCAGCAGCTCCACATTCTCTGGAAACACCATATATTTT.